The 5 T cell receptor beta chains listed next were all sequenced from one sample in a study of blood T cell repertoires in COVID-19 (dated by TCRdb to 2020 to 2022). Preparation of the library involved the immunoSEQ multiplex PCR assay. As stored in TCRdb, this immuneACCESS dataset retains in-frame rearrangements with V and J assigned. A fraction of the clones does not appear; measured against another copy, unresolved V genes explain less than half of the discrepancy, and the remainder lacks a known reason. The sample table shows 150,000 to 180,000 clones, and around 85% are seen once. About 0.63% of the sample belongs to the ten largest clones. The sequenced sample was peripheral blood. These receptors came from a man aged 55 to 70 with COVID-19, enrolled during active disease.

This clone has more than one count but fewer than ten. This sequence joins TRBV6-1 and TRBJ2-7; D is undetermined. Trimming took off 6 bases at V and 0 bases at J, with 6 bases between the two ends. The germline V gene encodes CDR1 MNHNS and CDR2 SASEGT. The CDR3 has 12 amino acids. The CDR3 sequence is CASRPSSYEQYF. The DNA for the CDR3 is TGTGCCAGCAGACCTAGCTCCTACGAGCAGTACTTC.

The chain is built from TRBV7-2 and TRBJ2-1; TRBD2 matches at 8 bases. The CDR3 runs 15 residues. From germline, CDR1 is SGHTA and CDR2 FQGNSA. The junction had 9 bases not matched to a gene; V was cut back by 2 bases and J by 9 bases. The CDR3 here is CASSLTSGSASEQFF. In DNA, the CDR3 is TGTGCCAGCAGCTTAACTAGCGGTTCTGCAAGTGAGCAGTTCTTC.

This chain links TRBV29-1 with TRBJ1-5; D not resolved. The CDR3 runs to 14 residues. The germline V gene has CDR1 SQVTM and CDR2 ANQGSEA. Trimming shortened V by 7 bases and J by 9 bases, and 22 bases separated the two germline ends. CDR3 in amino acids: CSAPGRQVAGPQHF. CDR3 DNA: TGCAGCGCCCCTGGGCGCCAGGTTGCTGGGCCCCAGCATTTT.

The rearrangement uses TRBV19 and TRBJ1-6; 9 bases line up with TRBD1. In germline, CDR1 is LNHDA, CDR2 SQIVND (reference sequence). The CDR3 totals 15 residues. V was pared by 5 bases and J by 10 bases, with 9 bases of the junction left unmatched. CDR3 nucleotides: TGTGCCAGTAGTCTCCGGGACAGGGAGTTCTCACCCCTCCACTTT. Residues: CASSLRDREFSPLHF.

The gene calls are TRBV9 and TRBJ2-1; D gene ambiguous. The germline V gene has CDR1 SGDLS and CDR2 YYNGEE. The CDR3 extends over 16 amino acids. V was shortened by 2 bases and J by 5 bases, with 17 bases between the two germline ends. The CDR3 is CASSVEAALTNNEQFF. CDR3 DNA sequence: TGTGCCAGCAGCGTTGAGGCAGCGCTAACTAACAATGAGCAGTTCTTC.